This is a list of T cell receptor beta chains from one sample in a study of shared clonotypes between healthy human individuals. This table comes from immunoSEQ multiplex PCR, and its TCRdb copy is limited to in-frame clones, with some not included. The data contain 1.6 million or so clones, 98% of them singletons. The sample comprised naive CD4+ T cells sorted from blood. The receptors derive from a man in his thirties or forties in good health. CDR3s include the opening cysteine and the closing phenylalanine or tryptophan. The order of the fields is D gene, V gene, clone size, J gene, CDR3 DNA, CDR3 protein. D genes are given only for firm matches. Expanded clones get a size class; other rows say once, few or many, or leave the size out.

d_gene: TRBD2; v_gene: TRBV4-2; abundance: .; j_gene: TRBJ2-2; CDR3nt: TGTGCCAGCAGGCGGGAGGGCCCCGGGGAGCTGTTTTTT; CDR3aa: CASRREGPGELFF
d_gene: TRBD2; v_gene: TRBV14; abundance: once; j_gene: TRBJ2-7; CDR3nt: TGTGCCAGCAGCCAGCTCTTTATTCGGGAGGGTCCCTACGAGCAGTACTTC; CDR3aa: CASSQLFIREGPYEQYF
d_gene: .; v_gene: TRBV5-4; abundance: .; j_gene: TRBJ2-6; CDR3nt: TGTGCCAGCAGCTTAATGGCAGGGGGGACCTCTGGGGCCAACGTCCTGACTTTC; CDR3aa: CASSLMAGGTSGANVLTF
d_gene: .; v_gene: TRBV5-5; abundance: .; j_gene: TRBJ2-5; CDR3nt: TGTGCCAGCAGCTGGGAGGCTGGGGGGACCCAGTACTTC; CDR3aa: CASSWEAGGTQYF
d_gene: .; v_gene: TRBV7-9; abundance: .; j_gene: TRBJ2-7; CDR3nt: TGTGCCAGCAGCTGGAGGGACCAACCCTACCGGCAGTACTTC; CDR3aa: CASSWRDQPYRQYF
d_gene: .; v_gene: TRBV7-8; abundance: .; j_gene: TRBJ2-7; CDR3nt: TGTGCCAGCAGCTTTTTTCAGGGAAAATTTGACGAGCAGTACTTC; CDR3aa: CASSFFQGKFDEQYF
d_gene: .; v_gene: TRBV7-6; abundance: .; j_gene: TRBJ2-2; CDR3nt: TGTGCCAGCAGCACGAACACCGGGGAGCTGTTTTTT; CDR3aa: CASSTNTGELFF
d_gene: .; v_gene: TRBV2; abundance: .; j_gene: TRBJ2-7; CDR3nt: TGTGCCAGCAGTCTTAAGAATAGGGAGCAGTACTTC; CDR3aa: CASSLKNREQYF
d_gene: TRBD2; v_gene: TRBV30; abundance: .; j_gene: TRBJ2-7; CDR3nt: TGTGCCTGGAGGTCTAGCGGGAACTACGAGCAGTACTTC; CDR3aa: CAWRSSGNYEQYF
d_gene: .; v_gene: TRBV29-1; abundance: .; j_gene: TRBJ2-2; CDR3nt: TGCAGCGCCGGGCGGCAGGGACTCGACGGGGAGCTGTTTTTT; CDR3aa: CSAGRQGLDGELFF
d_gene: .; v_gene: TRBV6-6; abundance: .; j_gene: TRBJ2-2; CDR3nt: TGTGCCAGCAGGAAGGGGGTCGGGGAGCTGTTTTTT; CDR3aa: CASRKGVGELFF
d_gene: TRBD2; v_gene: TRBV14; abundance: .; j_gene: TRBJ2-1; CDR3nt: TGTGCCAGCAGCCAAGCCCCGGGACTAGTAGGCAATGAGCAGTTCTTC; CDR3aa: CASSQAPGLVGNEQFF
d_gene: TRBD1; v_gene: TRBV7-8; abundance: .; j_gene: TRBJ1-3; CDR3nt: TGTGCCAGCAGCTCCCTTAGACAGGGAAAGTCGGGAGACGGTGGAAACACCATATATTTT; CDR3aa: CASSSLRQGKSGDGGNTIYF
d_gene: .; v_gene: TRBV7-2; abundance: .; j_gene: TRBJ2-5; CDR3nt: TGTGCCAGCAGCTTGCAGGGTTGGGAGACCCAGTACTTC; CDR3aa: CASSLQGWETQYF
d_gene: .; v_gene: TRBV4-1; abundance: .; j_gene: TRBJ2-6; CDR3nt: TGCGCCAGCAGCCAAGGGGTCGGCAGGGGATCTGGGGCCAACGTCCTGACTTTC; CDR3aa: CASSQGVGRGSGANVLTF
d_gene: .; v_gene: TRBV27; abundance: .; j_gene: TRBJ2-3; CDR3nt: TGTGCCAGCAGTAGAGAGACAGCGAGGGTAGATACGCAGTATTTT; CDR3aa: CASSRETARVDTQYF
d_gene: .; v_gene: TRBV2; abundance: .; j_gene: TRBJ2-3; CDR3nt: TGTGCCAGCATCCGCACGGATACGCAGTATTTT; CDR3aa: CASIRTDTQYF
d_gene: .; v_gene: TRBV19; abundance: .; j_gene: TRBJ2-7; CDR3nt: TGTGCCAGTAGTCAACAAAGAGGGGGGTACGAGCAGTACTTC; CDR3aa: CASSQQRGGYEQYF
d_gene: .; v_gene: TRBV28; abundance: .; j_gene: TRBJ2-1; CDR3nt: TGTGCCAGCAGTCCTACAGGGCGCGTTGATAATGAGCAGTTCTTC; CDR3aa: CASSPTGRVDNEQFF
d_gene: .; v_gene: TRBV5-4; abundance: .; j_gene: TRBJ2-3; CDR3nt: TGTGCCAGCAGCTTGGACAGCACAGATACGCAGTATTTT; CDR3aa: CASSLDSTDTQYF
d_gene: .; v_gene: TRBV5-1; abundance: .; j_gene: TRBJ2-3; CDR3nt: TGCGCCAGCAGCTTGGAGGGTGCCTCAGATACGCAGTATTTT; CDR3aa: CASSLEGASDTQYF
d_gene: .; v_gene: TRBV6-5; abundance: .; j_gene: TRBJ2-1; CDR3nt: TGTGCCAGCAGCCCCCCCGGGGAGCAGTTCTTC; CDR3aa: CASSPPGEQFF
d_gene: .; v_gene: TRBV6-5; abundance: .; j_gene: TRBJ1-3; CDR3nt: TGTGCCAGCAATCGGCCCGGCCAAAGGGGAAACACCATATATTTT; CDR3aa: CASNRPGQRGNTIYF
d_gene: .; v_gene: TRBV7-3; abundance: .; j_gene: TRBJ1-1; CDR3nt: TGTGCCAGCAGCCAGTTACTGAACACTGAAGCTTTCTTT; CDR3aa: CASSQLLNTEAFF
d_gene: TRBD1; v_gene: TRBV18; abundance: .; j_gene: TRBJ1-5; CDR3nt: TGTGCCAGCTCACCGACAGGGGGCAGTAGGAGCAATCAGCCCCAGCATTTT; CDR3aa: CASSPTGGSRSNQPQHF
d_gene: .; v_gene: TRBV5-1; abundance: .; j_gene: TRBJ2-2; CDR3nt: TGCGCCAGCAGCTTTGGTGGGAGCGGGACCGGGGAGCTGTTTTTT; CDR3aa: CASSFGGSGTGELFF
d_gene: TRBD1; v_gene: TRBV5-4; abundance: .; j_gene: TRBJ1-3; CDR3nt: TGTGCCAGCAGCCCCCAGGGACAGCCGGGAAACACCATATATTTT; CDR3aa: CASSPQGQPGNTIYF
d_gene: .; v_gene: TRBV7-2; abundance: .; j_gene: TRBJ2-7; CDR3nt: TGTGCCAGCAGTCAACAGGGAGTAGACGAGCAGTACTTC; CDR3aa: CASSQQGVDEQYF
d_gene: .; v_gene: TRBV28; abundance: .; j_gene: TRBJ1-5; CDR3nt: TGTGCCAGCAGTGGAGACCCCCGGGACCCCGGATTGGGCAATCAGCCCCAGCATTTT; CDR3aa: CASSGDPRDPGLGNQPQHF
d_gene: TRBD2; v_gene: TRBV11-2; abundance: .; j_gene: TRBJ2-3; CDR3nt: TGTGCCAGCAGCCCAGGGACTAGCGGGTTCACAGATACGCAGTATTTT; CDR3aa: CASSPGTSGFTDTQYF
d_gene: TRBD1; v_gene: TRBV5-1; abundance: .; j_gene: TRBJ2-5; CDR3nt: TGCGCCACCCACCGCGGACAGGGGGACCTTCAGGCCCAGTACTTC; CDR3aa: CATHRGQGDLQAQYF
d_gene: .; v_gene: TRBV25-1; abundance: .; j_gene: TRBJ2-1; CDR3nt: TGTGCCAGCAGTACCCGATCCGGATTCGGGACCTACAATGAGCAGTTCTTC; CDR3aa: CASSTRSGFGTYNEQFF
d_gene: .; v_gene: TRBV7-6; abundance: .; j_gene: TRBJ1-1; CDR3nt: TGTGCCAGCAGCTTGGGGGAAAACACTGAAGCTTTCTTT; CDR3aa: CASSLGENTEAFF